This T cell receptor beta chain derives from a study of response to subunit inactivated influenza vaccine (dated by TCRdb to between 2018 and 2020). About the study as a whole: To follow how T cells responded to a trivalent subunit inactivated influenza vaccine, the researchers relied on deep quantitative profiling of the T cell receptor repertoire. General conclusions and limits of the study: According to the authors, only a limited number of new T cells may be recruited by each seasonal influenza vaccination.

Receptor amplification or capture employed RT-PCR. Sequencing took place on an Illumina HiSeq 2500. TCRdb itself trimmed the public reads at Q25 with fastp, ran MiXCR and retained productive beta chains. Under each unique CDR3 protein, matching rows form one entry showing the most common genes and DNA. The sample records about 180,000 distinct CDR3 sequences, roughly 8.7% of which are singletons. The top ten constitute roughly a tenth of the sample. This clonotype was observed at least ten times. Its antigen is still unknown. Base qualities were left out, and no much larger clone turns up one base away. The germline V gene gives CDR1 as LGHNA and CDR2 as YNFKEQ. V is cut by 0 bases and J by 5 bases, and the space between the germline ends is 8 bases. The CDR3 covers 15 residues, taking in both the cysteine and the phenylalanine. The only DNA kept is the CDR3, 45 bases in frame from the first base.

Here the chain combines TRBV4-2 and TRBJ2-6; tentative D gene TRBD2, with 5 bases matching. This TCR was sampled from a man aged 45-65 years who received an inactivated influenza vaccine. Donor details come from another sample of the same person, matched by shared clones. Specimen: non-naive T cells sorted from PBMCs, collected on the day of vaccination. The meaning of the sample's cell subset or site label: memory T cell fraction. The DNA reads as follows: TGTGCCAGCAGCCAAGAGCTAGCTAGGGCCAACGTCCTGACTTTC. This encodes CASSQELARANVLTF.